These 9 T cell receptor beta chains originate from one sample sequenced in a study of liver allograft versus peripheral blood T cells. Study as a whole: Repertoires from peripheral blood of liver transplant recipients were compared with those inside their transplanted livers.

TCRdb called the reads again in MiXCR, with one record for every CDR3 protein. This table has under 15,000 distinct CDR3 sequences, about 18% appearing once. The receptors stem from a human patient who had a liver transplant. The graft donor may be the source of some T cells.

This chain connects TRBV9 to TRBJ2-7, with D perhaps TRBD1 (5 bases). V dropped 0 bases and J dropped 5 bases, with 12 bases sitting between them. This CDR3 region has 14 residues. Germline CDR1 reads SGDLS; CDR2 reads YYNGEE. The CDR3 reads CASSVDGRVHEQYF. DNA for the CDR3: TGTGCCAGCAGCGTAGACGGCAGGGTCCACGAGCAGTACTTC.

This chain uses TRBV20-1 with TRBJ2-1; 13 bases fit TRBD2. This CDR3 comprises 17 residues. Germline CDR1 and CDR2: DFQATT and SNEGSKA (reference sequence). Losses at the gene ends were 3 bases for V and 4 bases for J; bases not matched to a gene: 9. The CDR3 region is CSARVLAGGPGYNEQFF. For the CDR3, the DNA is TGCAGTGCTAGGGTACTAGCGGGAGGGCCAGGGTACAATGAGCAGTTCTTC.

The rearrangement uses TRBV12-3 or TRBV12-4 and TRBJ2-7, with 7 bases lining up with TRBD2. The CDR3 loop spans 14 amino acids. V gave up 7 bases and J gave up 2 bases; unmatched junction bases: 8. As DNA, the CDR3 is TGTGCCAGCACCGCCGGGAGGAGAACCTACGAGCAGTACTTC. Its translation is CASTAGRRTYEQYF.

Here the CDR3 reads CSANTGGRYGYTF. The CDR3 DNA is TGCAGTGCTAACACAGGGGGTCGGTATGGCTACACCTTC. The J gene is TRBJ1-2, the V gene TRBV20-1; TRBD1 agrees at 8 bases. The CDR3 is 13 amino acids. In germline, CDR1 is DFQATT, CDR2 SNEGSKA (reference sequence). V gave up 4 bases and J gave up 5 bases; unmatched junction bases: 6.

The chain employs TRBV2 and TRBJ1-2, with 9 bases aligning to TRBD1. The CDR3 is 12 amino acids. Germline values: CDR1 SNHLY, CDR2 FYNNEI. V was pared by 6 bases and J by 8 bases, with 4 bases of the junction left unmatched. In nucleotides, the CDR3 is TGTGCCAGCAGGGGGACAGGGTCGGGCTACACCTTC. This codes for CASRGTGSGYTF.

By share of the sample, this clonotype is medium-sized (0.01 to 0.1%). The J gene is TRBJ1-3, the V gene TRBV7-2, with D unresolved. Germline CDR1 and CDR2: SGHTA and FQGNSA. Deletions cut 7 bases from V and 1 base from J, with 14 bases between. The CDR3 contains 15 residues. The CDR3 sequence is CASTPWAASGNTIYF. For the CDR3, the DNA is TGTGCCAGCACCCCCTGGGCAGCGTCTGGAAACACCATATATTTT.

By proportion, this clonotype is medium-sized. The chain carries TRBV30 and TRBJ1-2; no definite D call. In germline, CDR1 is GTSNPN, CDR2 SVGIG (reference sequence). CDR3 length: 14 amino acids. Trimming shortened V by 0 bases and J by 4 bases, and 12 bases separated the two germline ends. The CDR3 DNA sequence: TGTGCCTGGAGTGTACAATTGGACCTCTATGGCTACACCTTC. Its translation: CAWSVQLDLYGYTF.

The V and J genes are TRBV20-1 and TRBJ1-2; D is possibly TRBD1 (5 bases). Germline V lookup: CDR1 DFQATT, CDR2 SNEGSKA (reference sequence). V was trimmed by 5 bases and J by 8 bases, leaving 24 bases between them. This CDR3 is built from 15 residues. In DNA, the CDR3 is TGCAGTGCTCAGAAGGGCGGGGCAGGGACCGACGGCTACACCTTC. It yields the protein CSAQKGGAGTDGYTF.

The V gene is TRBV13, the J gene TRBJ1-1, with 8 positions matching TRBD1. The CDR3 totals 15 residues. Trimming took 5 bases from V and 3 from J; bases not matched to a gene: 8. Germline CDR1 is PRHDT and CDR2 is FYEKMQ (reference sequence). The CDR3 loop is CASSPGQGRDTEAFF. The CDR3 region has the DNA TGTGCCAGCAGCCCAGGACAGGGTCGAGACACTGAAGCTTTCTTT. The full variable domain, rest sourced from reference TRBV13 and TRBJ1-1, is AAGVIQSPRHLIKEKRETATLKCYPIPRHDTVYWYQQGPGQDPQFLISFYEKMQSDKGSIPDRFSAQQFSDYHSELNMSSLELGDSALYFCASSPGQGRDTEAFFGQGTRLTVV.